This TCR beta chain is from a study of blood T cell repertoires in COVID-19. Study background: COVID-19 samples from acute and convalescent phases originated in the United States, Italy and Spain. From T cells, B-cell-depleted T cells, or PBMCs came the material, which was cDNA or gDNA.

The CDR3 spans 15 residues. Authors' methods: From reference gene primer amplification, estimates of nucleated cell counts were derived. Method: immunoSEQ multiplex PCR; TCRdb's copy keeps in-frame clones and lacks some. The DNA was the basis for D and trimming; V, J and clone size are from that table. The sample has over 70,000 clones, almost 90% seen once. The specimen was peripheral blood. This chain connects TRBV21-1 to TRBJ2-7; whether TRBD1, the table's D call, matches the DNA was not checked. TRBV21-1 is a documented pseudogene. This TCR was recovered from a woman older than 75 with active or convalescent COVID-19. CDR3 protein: CASSKWPIIGDEQYF. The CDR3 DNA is TGTGCCAGCAGCAAGTGGCCTATTATAGGGGACGAGCAGTACTTC.